What follows are 12 T cell receptor beta chains derived from one specimen sequenced in a study of blood T cell repertoires in COVID-19 (dated by TCRdb to the early 2020s). The library was obtained by the immunoSEQ multiplex PCR assay. Imported from immuneACCESS, the table was reduced by TCRdb to in-frame sequences with V and J called. These copies leave out some clones; in studies compared against another copy, an unresolved V gene accounts for under half, and the cause of the remainder is not known. This sample is represented by approximately 90,000 clones; 65% to 80% of them were singletons. About half of the sample lies in the top ten. Sequenced: peripheral blood. The receptor source for this set is a human donor in a cohort sampled during active COVID-19.

The chain carries TRBV28 and TRBJ2-7, with D uncertain. Between the trimmed V and J ends, which lost 1 base and 6 bases, there was a span of 7 bases. This CDR3 contains 12 residues. The germline V gene encodes CDR1 MDHEN and CDR2 SYDVKM. The CDR3 protein is CASSLYSAEQYF. CDR3 bases: TGTGCCAGCAGTTTATACAGTGCCGAGCAGTACTTC. Looking up the rest from reference TRBV28 and TRBJ2-7 gives the full variable domain: DVKVTQSSRYLVKRTGEKVFLECVQDMDHENMFWYRQDPGLGLRLIYFSYDVKMKEKGDIPEGYSVSREKKERFSLILESASTNQTSMYLCASSLYSAEQYFGPGTRLTVT.

This sequence joins TRBV10-3 and TRBJ2-3, with D perhaps TRBD1 (6 bases). The ends were cut back, 3 bases at V and 0 bases at J, with 13 bases in the middle. The CDR3 runs 16 residues. CDR1 ENHRY and CDR2 SYGVKD come from the germline V gene. CDR3 coding DNA: TGTGCCATCAGTGACTGGGAACAGGGAAGCACAGATACGCAGTATTTT. This sequence encodes CAISDWEQGSTDTQYF.

This rearrangement joins TRBV6-6 to TRBJ1-5; D gene uncertain. Trimming left V 2 bases short and J 1 base short, with 6 bases between. The CDR3 runs to 14 residues. Germline V gives CDR1 MNHNY, CDR2 SVGAGI (reference sequence). CDR3 sequence reads: CASSYEGSNQPQHF. In DNA form, the CDR3 reads TGTGCCAGCAGTTACGAGGGAAGCAATCAGCCCCAGCATTTT.

The chain joins TRBV15 to TRBJ2-3, with D unclear. Germline assignment: CDR1 LNHNV and CDR2 YYDKDF (reference sequence). The ends were cut back, 0 bases at V and 6 bases at J, with 7 bases in the middle. The CDR3 has 13 residues. The CDR3, as DNA: TGTGCCACCAGCAGAGATCACGGGGATACGCAGTATTTT. Translated, it gives CATSRDHGDTQYF.

This chain uses TRBV6-5 with TRBJ1-2; TRBD1 might be the D (5 bases). The CDR3 runs to 11 residues. The germline V gene has CDR1 MNHEY and CDR2 SVGAGI. The V gene lost 6 bases and the J gene lost 6 bases, with 8 bases spanning the gap. CDR3 sequence reads: CASSRQNGYTF. The CDR3 DNA sequence: TGTGCCAGCAGCCGACAGAATGGCTACACCTTC.

V is TRBV7-2 and J is TRBJ2-6, with D maybe TRBD1 (5 bases). The germline gives CDR1 SGHTA, CDR2 FQGNSA. The CDR3 extends over 18 amino acids. V shed 5 bases and J shed 0 bases, with 17 bases lying between them. The CDR3 loop is CASSPGVGAGSGANVLTF. The CDR3 bases are TGTGCCAGCAGCCCTGGGGTAGGGGCCGGCTCTGGGGCCAACGTCCTGACTTTC.

This chain links TRBV7-3 with TRBJ2-7, with 7 bases that match TRBD1. This CDR3 has 13 amino acids. Germline trimming cut 2 bases from V and 6 bases from J; bases unmatched to any gene: 4. Germline V gene lookup returns CDR1 SGHTA and CDR2 FQGTGA. The CDR3 is CASSLHRGSEQYF. In nucleotides, the CDR3 is TGTGCCAGCAGCTTACACAGGGGAAGCGAGCAGTACTTC.

The chain carries TRBV3-1 (or the pseudogene TRBV3-2) and TRBJ2-3, with 9 bases fitting TRBD2. J lost 0 bases, V lost 4 bases, and 8 bases had no gene match. This CDR3 is built from 17 residues. Germline V gives CDR1 LGHDT, CDR2 YNNKEL (reference sequence). For the CDR3, the DNA is TGTGCCAGCAGCCCCCCCAGGCTAGCGGGGAGCACAGATACGCAGTATTTT. The encoded protein is CASSPPRLAGSTDTQYF.

This clone was seen a few times. The rearrangement uses TRBV5-4 and TRBJ2-1; tentative D call: TRBD2 (6 bases). Trimming took 3 bases from V and 8 from J, leaving 21 bases between them. Germline assignment: CDR1 SGHNT and CDR2 YYREEE (reference sequence). The CDR3 has 16 amino acids. The CDR3 DNA reads TGTGCCAGCAGCTCCCGTGACCTAGGAGGGGTAGATGAGCAGTTCTTC. Translated: CASSSRDLGGVDEQFF.

This chain connects TRBV5-1 to TRBJ2-7; tentative D call: TRBD1 (6 bases). V shed 4 bases and J shed 4 bases, with 15 bases lying between them. The CDR3 sequence is 14 residues long. CDR1 is SGHRS, CDR2 YFSETQ, per germline. The CDR3 DNA reads as TGCGCCAGCAGCCCTGGGACATCTGATTACGAGCAGTACTTC. Translation gives CASSPGTSDYEQYF.

V is TRBV18 and J is TRBJ2-4; tentative D call: TRBD2 (6 bases). The V end lost 2 bases, the J end lost 1 base, and 12 bases lay between the germline ends. Germline-derived CDR1 and CDR2 are KGHSH and LQKENI. The CDR3 spans 16 residues. CDR3 region: CASSPATGGAKNIQYF. The DNA of the CDR3 is TGTGCCAGCTCACCAGCCACAGGAGGGGCCAAAAACATTCAGTACTTC.

V gene TRBV27 combines with J gene TRBJ1-3; D is undetermined. Deletions cut 4 bases from V and 3 bases from J, with 7 bases between. CDR1 MNHEY and CDR2 SMNVEV come from the germline V gene (reference sequence). The CDR3 runs 13 residues. CDR3 DNA sequence: TGTGCCAGCAGTTCCAGTCTTGGAAACACCATATATTTT. Its protein is CASSSSLGNTIYF.